This T cell receptor beta chain was captured by sequencing in a study of blood T cell repertoires in COVID-19. Study-wide background: Acute and convalescent COVID-19 samples came from the United States, Italy and Spain. Sample material is recorded as cDNA or gDNA derived from T cells, B-cell-depleted T cells, or PBMCs.

The CDR3 has 13 residues. As concerns this clone: The junction departs from germline at one end; a sequencing error may be responsible.

In the original processing: By means of reference gene primer amplification, nucleated cell counts were estimated. Clones were read by immunoSEQ multiplex PCR, and TCRdb kept only the in-frame ones, dropping some. The DNA was the basis for D and trimming; V, J and clone size are from that table. The sample lists under 300,000 clones, about 80% occurring once. The receptor was isolated from a woman of 80 years or more with active or convalescent COVID-19. This chain joins TRBV12-3 or TRBV12-4 and TRBJ2-3, with TRBD1 matching over 7 bases. Sequencing used peripheral blood. The DNA for the CDR3 is TGTGCCAGCAGTCAGGGGGTTTTAGATACGCGGTATTTT. Translated, it gives CASSQGVLDTRYF.